The T cell receptor beta chain described here comes from a study of blood T cell repertoires in COVID-19. The data were produced by immunoSEQ multiplex PCR, yet TCRdb's version contains in-frame clones alone and is incomplete. In the table there are over 200,000 clones, roughly 80% of which are singletons. Germline V gene sequence: CDR1 MDHEN, CDR2 SYDVKM. CDR3 length: 14 residues. The ends lost 7 bases at V and 5 bases at J; junction bases unmatched: 9. The sequenced sample consisted of peripheral blood. This sequence originates from a human donor in a cohort sampled during active COVID-19. The chain carries TRBV28 and TRBJ1-1; 8 bases fit TRBD1. CDR3 in DNA: TGTGCCAGCACCCCGGGACGGACAGGGACTGAAGCTTTCTTT. As protein: CASTPGRTGTEAFF. Drawing the rest from reference TRBV28 and TRBJ1-1, the complete variable domain is DVKVTQSSRYLVKRTGEKVFLECVQDMDHENMFWYRQDPGLGLRLIYFSYDVKMKEKGDIPEGYSVSREKKERFSLILESASTNQTSMYLCASTPGRTGTEAFFGQGTRLTVV.